This T cell receptor beta chain was identified in a study of vaccination and CD4 T cells after COVID-19. CDR3 length: 12 residues. Germline-derived CDR1 and CDR2 are DFQATT and SNEGSKA (reference sequence). With 6 bases removed from V and 3 bases from J, the gap between germline ends came to 12 bases. Researchers used the Oncomine TCR Beta short-read assay to sequence DNA from cultured CD4+ T cells. TCRdb re-called the PCR reads through MiXCR, storing one row per CDR3 protein. The sample includes roughly 13,000 distinct CDR3 sequences, just under 75% of them seen just once. With respect to this clonotype: What it recognizes is unknown.

Regarding treatment: 10-day PBMC culture with coronavirus spike peptide pools or control peptides (ViraFEST assay). This receptor was taken from a human donor who had recovered from COVID-19. This rearrangement joins TRBV20-1 to TRBJ2-7; D call uncertain. The source material was CD4+ T cells from blood, cultured in vitro. In DNA form, the CDR3 reads TGCAGTGCCTCCGACAAGGACTACGAGCAGTACTTC. Its translation: CSASDKDYEQYF.